These T cell receptor beta chains were read from a single sample in a study of T-cell memory formation after mild COVID-19. Using its own MiXCR run on the 5' RACE reads, TCRdb lists one record per CDR3 protein. The sample comprises roughly 130,000 distinct CDR3 sequences, roughly 15% of which are singletons, and around 14% rests with the top ten. The sample taken for sequencing was PBMCs or a T cell subset sorted from them (not recorded which). The receptor source for this set is an adult woman who had mild COVID-19 (a few samples of this study predate the infection). Cell type and time point are not known. The conserved cysteine and the conserved F or W are not part of the CDR3 here.

j_gene: TRBJ2-5; v_gene: TRBV18; CDR3aa: ASSTLGGETQY
j_gene: TRBJ2-7; v_gene: TRBV6-5; CDR3aa: ASTLGAEQY
j_gene: TRBJ1-4; v_gene: TRBV9; CDR3aa: ASSPGTDTTNEKLF
j_gene: TRBJ2-5; v_gene: TRBV20-1; CDR3aa: SARAGFPETQY
j_gene: TRBJ2-7; v_gene: TRBV20-1; CDR3aa: SAEDWTGSYEQY
j_gene: TRBJ2-3; v_gene: TRBV6-5; CDR3aa: ASSYSGLHTDTQY
j_gene: TRBJ2-7; v_gene: TRBV9; CDR3aa: ASSSGPLEQY
j_gene: TRBJ2-1; v_gene: TRBV5-5; CDR3aa: ASSLIVGIAGRGNEQF
j_gene: TRBJ2-2; v_gene: TRBV12-3/TRBV12-4; CDR3aa: ASSFRQYTGELF
j_gene: TRBJ2-3; v_gene: TRBV7-9; CDR3aa: ASSSPMPHGDTQY
j_gene: TRBJ2-3; v_gene: TRBV5-1; CDR3aa: ASSLEGLAGGTDTQY
j_gene: TRBJ2-3; v_gene: TRBV20-1; CDR3aa: SARMRTDTQY
j_gene: TRBJ2-1; v_gene: TRBV4-3; CDR3aa: ASSGLGRVEQF
j_gene: TRBJ2-1; v_gene: TRBV7-6; CDR3aa: ASSKIVAVSSYNEQF
j_gene: TRBJ2-7; v_gene: TRBV15; CDR3aa: ATSILTSGIPYEQY
j_gene: TRBJ2-1; v_gene: TRBV12-3/TRBV12-4; CDR3aa: ASSLMSNEQF
j_gene: TRBJ2-1; v_gene: TRBV20-1; CDR3aa: SARTPDYNEQF
j_gene: TRBJ2-3; v_gene: TRBV30; CDR3aa: AWRRGGATDTQY
j_gene: TRBJ2-1; v_gene: TRBV6-6; CDR3aa: ASSYASGRTEDNEQF
j_gene: TRBJ2-7; v_gene: TRBV27; CDR3aa: ASGAGTIYEQY
j_gene: TRBJ2-1; v_gene: TRBV24-1; CDR3aa: ATSDYQGHEQF
j_gene: TRBJ2-3; v_gene: TRBV6-7; CDR3aa: ATGQRRRSTDTQY
j_gene: TRBJ1-1; v_gene: TRBV7-9; CDR3aa: ASNPGVREAF
j_gene: TRBJ2-7; v_gene: TRBV7-2; CDR3aa: ASSSAGQGAHEQY
j_gene: TRBJ2-5; v_gene: TRBV5-4; CDR3aa: ASSLVLAAQETQY
j_gene: TRBJ2-7; v_gene: TRBV15; CDR3aa: ATSRPIPGTGFHEQY
j_gene: TRBJ1-2; v_gene: TRBV5-6; CDR3aa: ASSLALALGQNPNYGYT
j_gene: TRBJ2-1; v_gene: TRBV5-5; CDR3aa: ASSPTRDRVYNEQF